This T cell receptor (beta chain) was captured by sequencing in a study of control samples from healthy donors and cancer patients. Germline V CDR1 and CDR2: LGHDT, YNNKEL (reference sequence). V lost 11 bases, J lost 2 bases, and 12 bases lay in between. The CDR3 is 12 amino acids. TCRdb's copy holds only in-frame clones and misses some; the assay was immunoSEQ multiplex PCR. This table has about 160,000 clones, 70% to 90% appearing once. The clonotype comes from a man aged 25 to 40 in good health. The sample consisted of blood. The genes are TRBV3-1 (or the pseudogene TRBV3-2) and TRBJ1-2; D uncertain. CDR3 sequence reads: CACSIKNYGYTF. The CDR3 DNA reads as TGTGCCTGTTCCATTAAAAACTATGGCTACACCTTC.